A single TCR beta chain is shown here with its context. Its target is unknown. Profiled with immunoSEQ multiplex PCR; TCRdb holds only in-frame clones, not every one. The table lists roughly 250,000 clones, around 82% of them singletons. The source of the sample is a study of Tregs in tolerant kidney transplant recipients. Overall study results and limits: This study did not directly address biological reproducibility.

CDR1 and CDR2 (germline): SEHNR, FQNEAQ (reference sequence). The CDR3 sequence is 15 residues long. V was shortened by 5 bases and J by 4 bases, with 17 bases between the two germline ends. Unstimulated Tregs (CD4+CD25+CD127-) and CD4+CD25- non-Tregs were sorted from PBMCs. The receptor was derived from a human donor in good health. Input material: CD4+ T cells from blood. V and J are TRBV7-9 and TRBJ1-1; D remains unclear. The CDR3 region has the DNA TGTGCCAGCAGCCCGGGTCGATCCCTGATCACTGAAGCTTTCTTT. This codes for CASSPGRSLITEAFF.